This T cell receptor beta chain emerged from a study of blood T cell repertoires in COVID-19. Study details: The United States, Italy and Spain supplied acute and convalescent COVID-19 samples. From T cells, B-cell-depleted T cells, or PBMCs came the material, which was cDNA or gDNA.

Residents of about two dozen US areas, aged roughly 18 to 90 years, made up the participants. Before being deemed recovered, Cohort 3 donors had two negative PCRs, clearance, or symptom resolution. Sequencing used immunoSEQ multiplex PCR; TCRdb keeps in-frame clones, though not all of them. Counted here are fewer than 500,000 clones, around 90% occurring once; the ten biggest clones make up 0.7%. The origin of this receptor is a woman between 18 and 30 years old who had recovered from COVID-19. The sequencing sample was made of PBMCs or T cells enriched from blood (not recorded which).

The CDR3 region is CASSQVLDTDTQYF. Here the CDR3 DNA reads TGCGCCAGCAGCCAAGTGCTAGACACAGATACGCAGTATTTT. The V call is TRBV4-1, the J call TRBJ2-3; unclear D gene. Germline values: CDR1 MGHRA, CDR2 YSYEKL. V gave up 1 base and J gave up 2 bases, with 7 bases separating them. The CDR3 consists of 14 residues.